Following are 27 T cell receptor beta chains from one sample sequenced in a study of HIV-infected patients and healthy controls. TCRdb analysed the 5' RACE reads with MiXCR anew, one entry per CDR3 protein. The sample has around 58,000 distinct CDR3 sequences; approximately 21% are singletons. The material sequenced was CD4+ T cells from blood. These receptors were taken from a human donor in good health.

The chain carries TRBV3-1 and TRBJ1-3; possible D gene TRBD1, 6 bases. The CDR3 loop spans 14 amino acids. Germline CDR1 and CDR2: LGHDT and YNNKEL (reference sequence). Trimming cost V 7 bases and J 0 bases, with 10 bases left between them. The CDR3 bases are TGTGCCAGCACGGGGGGCAGCTCTGGAAACACCATATATTTT. Amino acids: CASTGGSSGNTIYF.

This clonotype was seen a few times. The V gene is TRBV20-1, the J gene TRBJ2-7; TRBD2 aligns across 11 bases. The CDR3 length is 15 residues. V was pared by 2 bases and J by 2 bases, with 5 bases of the junction left unmatched. In germline, CDR1 is DFQATT, CDR2 SNEGSKA (reference sequence). In DNA form, the CDR3 reads TGCAGTGCTAGAAGTGGGACTAGCGGTCCCTACGAGCAGTACTTC. It yields the protein CSARSGTSGPYEQYF.

The chain recombines TRBV7-2 with TRBJ1-1, with D uncertain. CDR3 size: 14 residues. CDR1 is SGHTA, CDR2 FQGNSA, per germline. V shed 1 base and J shed 5 bases, with 11 bases lying between them. This CDR3 reads CASSLVTGGTEAFF. CDR3 DNA: TGTGCCAGCAGCTTAGTTACGGGAGGGACTGAAGCTTTCTTT.

This clonotype occurred many times. The rearrangement links TRBV6-2 or TRBV6-3 to TRBJ1-4; a weak D match, TRBD1 (5 bases). CDR3 length equals 14 residues. Germline CDR1 reads MNHEY; CDR2 reads SVGEGT. Trimming took 8 bases from V and 0 from J, leaving 10 bases between them. The CDR3 nucleotides read TGTGCCAGCCACCGACAGTCAACTAATGAAAAACTGTTTTTT. Translating it yields CASHRQSTNEKLFF.

This clonotype was detected a few times. The gene calls are TRBV2 and TRBJ2-3; 7 bases agree with TRBD2. Germline lookup yields CDR1 SNHLY and CDR2 FYNNEI. The CDR3 is made up of 14 amino acids. V was pared by 8 bases and J by 0 bases, with 5 bases of the junction left unmatched. The CDR3 DNA is TGTGCCAGCCGGCGGGAGACTAGCACAGATACGCAGTATTTT. Translated: CASRRETSTDTQYF.

This clonotype was counted a few times. V usage is TRBV28 and J usage is TRBJ1-1; D call uncertain. This CDR3 region has 15 residues. Trimming took off 2 bases at V and 0 bases at J, with 10 bases between the two ends. Per germline, CDR1 MDHEN and CDR2 SYDVKM. For the CDR3, the DNA is TGTGCCAGCAGTTTAATAGAGCGACTGAACACTGAAGCTTTCTTT. It yields the protein CASSLIERLNTEAFF.

This clonotype was found a few times. The J gene is TRBJ1-5, the V gene TRBV6-5, with 8 positions matching TRBD1. V lost 5 bases, J lost 4 bases, and 13 bases stayed unmatched. This CDR3 has 17 residues. Germline assignment: CDR1 MNHEY and CDR2 SVGAGI. CDR3: CASSPYRAGGGNQPQHF. The CDR3 DNA sequence: TGTGCCAGCAGTCCCTACCGAGCAGGGGGCGGTAATCAGCCCCAGCATTTT.

This clonotype was seen only a few times. The rearrangement links TRBV5-1 to TRBJ1-1, with 9 bases that match TRBD1. Trimming took 2 bases from V and 4 from J; bases not matched to a gene: 6. This CDR3 contains 15 residues. Germline V gene sequence: CDR1 SGHRS, CDR2 YFSETQ. The chain's CDR3 is CASSLQGAPGTEAFF. The CDR3 DNA sequence: TGCGCCAGCAGCTTACAGGGGGCGCCTGGCACTGAAGCTTTCTTT. Full variable domain (rest looked up from reference TRBV5-1 and TRBJ1-1): KAGVTQTPRYLIKTRGQQVTLSCSPISGHRSVSWYQQTPGQGLQFLFEYFSETQRNKGNFPGRFSGRQFSNSRSEMNVSTLELGDSALYLCASSLQGAPGTEAFFGQGTRLTVV.

This clonotype appeared a few times. The V gene is TRBV7-2, the J gene TRBJ2-7; D is unclear. Germline V lookup: CDR1 SGHTA, CDR2 FQGNSA. This CDR3 has 13 amino acids. Trimming took off 6 bases at V and 9 bases at J, with 18 bases between the two ends. The CDR3 is CASSLDTNRVQYF. DNA of the CDR3: TGTGCCAGCAGTCTCGATACAAATCGGGTGCAGTACTTC. The full variable domain, in which reference TRBV7-2 and TRBJ2-7 provide the parts outside the CDR3, is GAGVSQSPSNKVTEKGKDVELRCDPISGHTALYWYRQSLGQGLEFLIYFQGNSAPDKSGLPSDRFSAERTGGSVSTLTIQRTQQEDSAVYLCASSLDTNRVQYFGPGTRLTVT.

This clonotype was counted at least ten times. The chain is built from TRBV24-1 and TRBJ2-3; D is perhaps TRBD2 (6 bases). The CDR3 extends over 16 amino acids. Per the germline V gene, CDR1 is KGHDR and CDR2 is SFDVKD. With 3 bases removed from V and 5 bases from J, the gap between germline ends came to 17 bases. Here the CDR3 reads CATSDGDPREIDTQYF. For the CDR3, the DNA is TGTGCCACCAGTGATGGGGACCCCCGGGAGATAGATACGCAGTATTTT.

This clonotype was seen more than once but under ten times. The chain employs TRBV5-6 and TRBJ1-1, with D unresolved. Germline V lookup: CDR1 SGHDT, CDR2 YYEEEE. Trimming pared 4 bases from V and 0 bases from J, leaving 10 bases between. CDR3 size: 14 residues. CDR3 loop: CASSPWEMNTEAFF. CDR3 sequence (DNA): TGTGCCAGCAGCCCCTGGGAAATGAACACTGAAGCTTTCTTT.

This clonotype has ten or more counts. The chain carries TRBV6-1 and TRBJ1-1; unclear D gene. Trimming left V 8 bases short and J 0 bases short, with 19 bases between. The CDR3 is 16 residues long. Germline values: CDR1 MNHNS, CDR2 SASEGT. CDR3 nucleotide sequence: TGTGCCAGCCGACCCGGCTCTGGGCCAATGAACACTGAAGCTTTCTTT. Encoded protein: CASRPGSGPMNTEAFF.

The V call is TRBV4-1, the J call TRBJ1-2; D not certain. There are 17 residues in the CDR3. Trimming removed 5 bases at V and 0 bases at J, with 19 bases between. Per the germline V gene, CDR1 is MGHRA and CDR2 is YSYEKL. For the CDR3, the DNA is TGCGCCAGCAGCGAAGCCGCCCGCGGGGTCTCTAACTATGGCTACACCTTC. This codes for CASSEAARGVSNYGYTF.

This clonotype occurred many times. The chain has TRBV30 and TRBJ1-2; D not certain. CDR1 is GTSNPN, CDR2 SVGIG, per germline (reference sequence). Deletions cut 0 bases from V and 8 bases from J, with 13 bases between. The CDR3 totals 13 residues. CDR3: CAWSVILGNGYTF. As DNA, the CDR3 is TGTGCCTGGAGTGTAATCTTGGGTAACGGCTACACCTTC.

This clonotype showed up just a few times. The chain couples TRBV30 to TRBJ1-5; the match to TRBD1 covers 11 bases. Looked up from germline, CDR1 is GTSNPN and CDR2 is SVGIG (reference sequence). Trimming took 1 base from V and 9 from J; bases not matched to a gene: 8. This CDR3 is built from 15 residues. For the CDR3, the DNA is TGTGCCTGGAGTGGTTCCGGGACAGGGGGACTGCCCCAGCATTTT. Translation: CAWSGSGTGGLPQHF.

In this sample, this clonotype turned up a few times. The gene calls are TRBV7-2 and TRBJ1-1, with D maybe TRBD1 (5 bases). Trimming shortened V by 5 bases and J by 1 base, and 11 bases separated the two germline ends. Germline CDR1 is SGHTA and CDR2 is FQGNSA. CDR3 size: 14 residues. CDR3 sequence reads: CASSLPTENTEAFF. The CDR3 DNA reads as TGTGCCAGCAGCCTCCCGACAGAGAACACTGAAGCTTTCTTT.

The chain is built from TRBV11-1 and TRBJ1-6, with D unresolved. CDR1 is SGHAT, CDR2 FQDESV, per germline (reference sequence). This CDR3 has 15 amino acids. The V gene lost 3 bases and the J gene lost 13 bases, with 19 bases spanning the gap. CDR3 sequence (DNA): TGTGCCAGCAGCTTGTCGTCTGTTGGGGTGGACCCCCTCCACTTT. Translating it yields CASSLSSVGVDPLHF.

This clonotype was seen ten or more times. The chain joins TRBV2 to TRBJ1-1; TRBD1 is a possible D gene (6 bases). Germline values: CDR1 SNHLY, CDR2 FYNNEI. Trimming took 6 bases from V and 2 from J, leaving 13 bases between them. This CDR3 is 14 amino acids long. The CDR3 sequence is CASSVTGSNTEAFF. The CDR3 DNA sequence: TGTGCCAGCAGCGTGACAGGTTCCAACACTGAAGCTTTCTTT.

The sample holds a few counts of this clonotype. V usage is TRBV30 and J usage is TRBJ1-4; a weak D match, TRBD1 (6 bases). V dropped 2 bases and J dropped 8 bases, with 9 bases sitting between them. CDR1 and CDR2 (germline): GTSNPN, SVGIG (reference sequence). This CDR3 region has 12 residues. In DNA, the CDR3 is TGTGCCTGGAGTACAGGGCAGGAAAAACTGTTTTTT. It yields the protein CAWSTGQEKLFF.

At least ten counts were recorded for this clonotype. The chain recombines TRBV20-1 with TRBJ2-2, with TRBD1 identical over 9 bases. The J segment lost 2 bases and the V segment lost 6 bases, leaving 7 bases of the junction unmatched. From germline, CDR1 is DFQATT and CDR2 SNEGSKA (reference sequence). The CDR3 length is 15 residues. The CDR3 spells CSAVMDRGNTGELFF. The CDR3, as DNA: TGCAGTGCAGTCATGGACAGGGGAAACACCGGGGAGCTGTTTTTT.

The chain links TRBV3-1 to TRBJ1-1; D is unclear. Trimming pared 4 bases from V and 0 bases from J, leaving 12 bases between. Germline V gene sequence: CDR1 LGHDT, CDR2 YNNKEL (reference sequence). The length of the CDR3 is 15 residues. The CDR3 DNA reads as TGTGCCAGCAGCCTCACCACCGGTCTGAACACTGAAGCTTTCTTT. The encoded protein is CASSLTTGLNTEAFF.

The CDR3 bases are TGTGCCAGCAGTGGTGGAGGATATAGCAATCAGCCCCAGCATTTT. Residues: CASSGGGYSNQPQHF. The chain recombines TRBV6-1 with TRBJ1-5, with unresolved D. The CDR3 runs to 15 residues. V was shortened by 4 bases and J by 0 bases, with 10 bases between the two germline ends. Germline V gene data show CDR1 as MNHNS and CDR2 as SASEGT.

The rearrangement joins TRBV18 to TRBJ1-2; 8 nucleotides align to TRBD1. The V gene end was trimmed by 5 bases and the J gene end by 4 bases; junction bases not matched to a gene: 3. The CDR3 totals 13 residues. From germline, CDR1 is KGHSH and CDR2 LQKENI. CDR3 DNA: TGTGCCAGCTCAAGGGACAGGACCTATGGCTACACCTTC. It codes for CASSRDRTYGYTF.

This clonotype was observed a handful of times. The chain has TRBV9 and TRBJ1-1; maybe TRBD1 (6 bases). The germline V and J ends were trimmed by 4 bases and 6 bases, with 16 bases remaining between them. Germline CDR1 SGDLS, CDR2 YYNGEE. The CDR3 is 14 amino acids. CDR3 coding DNA: TGTGCCAGCAGCCCGGACACGAACAGGGCTGAAGCTTTCTTT. Residues: CASSPDTNRAEAFF.

This clonotype was counted ten times or more. The chain combines TRBV3-1 with TRBJ2-3, with 13 nucleotides matching TRBD2. V lost 0 bases to trimming and J lost 4 bases; unmatched junction nucleotides: 16. Germline CDR1 is LGHDT and CDR2 is YNNKEL (reference sequence). The CDR3 spans 21 residues. The CDR3 DNA follows: TGTGCCAGCAGCCAAGATCACGGGGGGCGGATTGGACTAGCGGGAGCAGATACGCAGTATTTT. As protein: CASSQDHGGRIGLAGADTQYF.

V gene TRBV7-2 combines with J gene TRBJ1-6, with D hard to call. The V gene's germline CDR1 is SGHTA and CDR2 FQGNSA. Trimming removed 2 bases from V and 5 bases from J, with 4 bases in between. The CDR3 length is 13 residues. The CDR3 loop reads CASSLLDNSPLHF. The DNA of the CDR3 is TGTGCCAGCAGCTTACTTGATAATTCACCCCTCCACTTT.

This clonotype was seen repeatedly, ten times or more. The rearrangement links TRBV21-1 to TRBJ2-7; the table calls TRBD1, which could not be checked here. TRBV21-1 is given as a pseudogene. The CDR3 is 12 amino acids. The CDR3 nucleotides read TGTGCCAGCAGCTCCCAAGAGGGGGGGCCGGTCTTC. Its protein is CASSSQEGGPVF.